The next 31 T cell receptor beta chains were all read from a single sample in a study of T cell repertoires in cytomegalovirus infection. Each CDR3 protein gets one entry after TCRdb re-called the reads with MiXCR. The repertoire includes approximately 730,000 distinct CDR3 sequences, around 32% of them detected once, and approximately 18% sits in the top ten. For these TCRs, the target antigens are not known. The material was cultured PBMCs, obtained from culture after CMV antigen stimulation. These receptors were obtained from a human donor in good health (CMV status not recorded). Some clones in this sample may be carry-over from other donors' samples.

On this clonotype: Since a much larger clone is just one base distant, this may be a read error. J is TRBJ2-3 and V is TRBV7-2, with TRBD2 identical over 9 bases. The CDR3 is 16 amino acids. The germline gives CDR1 SGHTA, CDR2 FQGNSA. The trim removed 1 base at V and 4 bases at J, leaving 6 bases unmatched. The CDR3 bases are TGTGCCAGCAGCTTAGGGGCGGGGGGGATTGCAGATACGCAGTATTTT. Translated, it gives CASSLGAGGIADTQYF.

This chain uses TRBV19 with TRBJ2-1, with a weak D call TRBD2 (5 bases). V lost 6 bases and J lost 9, with 12 bases in between. Germline V gives CDR1 LNHDA, CDR2 SQIVND (reference sequence). CDR3 length: 12 residues. This CDR3 is CASRRTSLEQFF. CDR3 nucleotide sequence: TGTGCCAGTAGACGTACTAGTCTTGAGCAGTTCTTC.

The chain recombines TRBV5-1 with TRBJ1-1; a weak D match, TRBD1 (5 bases). The CDR3 is made up of 13 amino acids. Deletions cut 3 bases from V and 10 bases from J, with 16 bases between. CDR1 is SGHRS and CDR2 is YFSETQ in the germline V gene. CDR3: CASSSQLTDRAFF. CDR3 coding DNA: TGCGCCAGCAGCTCACAACTGACAGATCGAGCTTTCTTT.

This chain uses TRBV7-2 with TRBJ2-2; 7 nucleotides agree with TRBD1. Germline V gene sequence: CDR1 SGHTA, CDR2 FQGNSA. CDR3 length: 15 residues. The V gene end was trimmed by 4 bases and the J gene end by 4 bases; junction bases not matched to a gene: 6. The CDR3 spells CASSSEGAITGELFF. The CDR3 DNA reads TGTGCCAGCAGCTCAGAGGGGGCAATCACCGGGGAGCTGTTTTTT.

The chain is built from TRBV19 and TRBJ1-4; no clear D gene. The V end lost 5 bases, the J end lost 8 bases, and 9 bases lay between the germline ends. The CDR3 contains 12 residues. Germline loops: CDR1 LNHDA, CDR2 SQIVND (reference sequence). CDR3 DNA: TGTGCCAGTAGTGGGCCGGGGGAAAAACTGTTTTTT. Amino acid sequence: CASSGPGEKLFF.

The V and J genes are TRBV12-3 or TRBV12-4 and TRBJ2-7; D is undetermined. V gave up 3 bases and J gave up 5 bases, with 5 bases separating them. The CDR3 runs to 11 residues. The CDR3 protein is CASSFIDEQYF. CDR3 nucleotides: TGTGCCAGCAGTTTCATAGACGAGCAGTACTTC.

This clonotype was seen only a few times. The chain carries TRBV6-1 and TRBJ1-2, with D possibly being TRBD1 (6 bases). Germline CDR1 reads MNHNS; CDR2 reads SASEGT. CDR3 length: 14 amino acids. Trimming removed 4 bases from V and 6 bases from J, with 15 bases in between. CDR3 residues: CASSGQWTDDGYTF. In DNA, the CDR3 is TGTGCCAGCAGTGGCCAATGGACAGACGATGGCTACACCTTC.

A few counts support this clonotype. The rearrangement joins TRBV15 to TRBJ2-1; D remains ambiguous. With 0 bases removed from V and 7 bases from J, the gap between germline ends came to 10 bases. The germline gives CDR1 LNHNV, CDR2 YYDKDF (reference sequence). The CDR3 runs to 14 residues. CDR3 bases: TGTGCCACCAGCAGAGACCCCCCTCTTAATGAGCAGTTCTTC. Encoded protein: CATSRDPPLNEQFF.

J is TRBJ2-5 and V is TRBV12-3 or TRBV12-4, with TRBD1 matching 9 bases. CDR3 length equals 16 residues. Trimming took 6 bases from V and 4 from J; bases not matched to a gene: 12. DNA of the CDR3: TGTGCCAGCAGCCAGAATACAGACAGGGGGGGAGAGACCCAGTACTTC. It codes for CASSQNTDRGGETQYF.

The CDR3 nucleotides are TGTGCCATCAGGCGGGACTACGAGCAGTACTTC. This sequence encodes CAIRRDYEQYF. The genes are TRBV10-3 and TRBJ2-7, with a weak D call TRBD2 (6 bases). Germline V gives CDR1 ENHRY, CDR2 SYGVKD. Deletions cut 6 bases from V and 3 bases from J, with 6 bases between. The CDR3 sequence is 11 residues long.

This clonotype showed up many times. The chain joins TRBV7-2 to TRBJ2-5; 10 bases align to TRBD2. Germline lookup yields CDR1 SGHTA and CDR2 FQGNSA. This CDR3 region has 17 residues. With V trimmed by 0 bases and J by 5 bases, 9 bases remained unmatched. The CDR3 reads CASSLARSGRGLETQYF. DNA for the CDR3: TGTGCCAGCAGCTTAGCCCGAAGCGGGAGGGGATTGGAGACCCAGTACTTC.

The chain couples TRBV2 to TRBJ1-1; 7 positions agree with TRBD1. V shed 4 bases and J 0 bases; nucleotides not matched to a gene: 5. This CDR3 spans 15 amino acids. Germline CDR1 reads SNHLY; CDR2 reads FYNNEI. CDR3 loop: CASSVQGVMNTEAFF. The CDR3 DNA reads TGTGCCAGCAGTGTGCAGGGGGTTATGAACACTGAAGCTTTCTTT.

The chain uses TRBV10-3 and TRBJ2-5; tentatively, D is TRBD1 (5 bases). V lost 3 bases and J lost 4, with 9 bases in between. The CDR3 has 13 residues. Germline V lookup: CDR1 ENHRY, CDR2 SYGVKD. The CDR3 spells CAISEGVGETQYF. CDR3 sequence (DNA): TGTGCCATCAGTGAAGGGGTGGGAGAGACCCAGTACTTC.

This clonotype was counted a few times. The chain links TRBV7-2 to TRBJ1-2; D gene uncertain. Between the trimmed V and J ends, which lost 1 base and 5 bases, there was a span of 8 bases. Germline CDR1 reads SGHTA; CDR2 reads FQGNSA. This CDR3 region has 13 residues. The CDR3 DNA reads TGTGCCAGCAGCTTAGTGGACCCGTATGGCTACACCTTC. It codes for CASSLVDPYGYTF.

The V gene is TRBV27, the J gene TRBJ2-1; 13 bases agree with TRBD2. The CDR3 covers 14 residues. Germline V CDR1 and CDR2: MNHEY, SMNVEV (reference sequence). V trimming: 6 bases; J trimming: 6 bases; junction bases outside the gene matches: 2. The CDR3: CASSTSGRANEQFF. CDR3 nucleotides: TGTGCCAGCAGCACTAGCGGGAGGGCCAATGAGCAGTTCTTC.

The genes are TRBV5-4 and TRBJ2-1; D might be TRBD2 (5 bases). This CDR3 is built from 16 residues. Trimming removed 2 bases from V and 1 base from J, with 13 bases in between. Germline CDR1 and CDR2: SGHNT and YYREEE (reference sequence). CDR3 in DNA: TGTGCCAGCAGCTTATATCCAGCGGCTTCCTACAATGAGCAGTTCTTC. Translating it yields CASSLYPAASYNEQFF.

The chain is built from TRBV28 and TRBJ1-6; weak D call: TRBD1 (5 bases). The V end lost 1 base, the J end lost 7 bases, and 11 bases lay between the germline ends. The CDR3 has 15 amino acids. Germline lookup yields CDR1 MDHEN and CDR2 SYDVKM. CDR3 sequence (DNA): TGTGCCAGCAGTTTATCGGGGACGAGGAATTCACCCCTCCACTTT. Encoded protein: CASSLSGTRNSPLHF.

The CDR3 region is CATSKYREDTQYF. The CDR3 nucleotides read TGTGCCACCAGCAAATACAGGGAAGATACGCAGTATTTT. This sequence joins TRBV15 and TRBJ2-3; a possible D gene is TRBD1 (6 bases). The CDR3 is 13 residues long. The germline V gene encodes CDR1 LNHNV and CDR2 YYDKDF (reference sequence). The V gene lost 4 bases and the J gene lost 5 bases, with 10 bases spanning the gap.

This clonotype was counted between two and nine times. The chain combines TRBV7-2 with TRBJ2-5; the D gene is possibly TRBD1 (6 bases). CDR1 is SGHTA and CDR2 is FQGNSA in the germline V gene. The length of the CDR3 is 15 residues. V was cut by 1 base and J by 6 bases, with 15 bases left in between. The CDR3 here is CASSLVAGVGKTQYF. The CDR3 bases are TGTGCCAGCAGCTTAGTCGCAGGGGTGGGGAAGACCCAGTACTTC.

Concerning this clonotype itself: One end of the junction does not line up with germline, which may come from a read error. CDR3 sequence: CATNRDLTSGRLEQFF. The CDR3 DNA sequence: TGTGCCACCAACAGAGATTTGACTAGCGGGAGATTAGAGCAGTTCTTC. The gene calls are TRBV15 and TRBJ2-1, with TRBD2 identical over 12 bases. Looked up from germline, CDR1 is LNHNV and CDR2 is YYDKDF (reference sequence). The CDR3 covers 16 residues. The variable domain in full, completed from reference TRBV15 and TRBJ2-1, reads DAMVIQNPRYQVTQFGKPVTLSCSQTLNHNVMYWYQQKSSQAPKLLFHYYDKDFNNEADTPDNFQSRRPNTSFCFLDIRSPGLGDTAMYLCATNRDLTSGRLEQFFGPGTRLTVL.

This chain links TRBV12-3 or TRBV12-4 with TRBJ2-5; possible D gene TRBD2, 6 bases. The CDR3 has 13 residues. The ends were cut back, 7 bases at V and 3 bases at J, with 12 bases in the middle. This CDR3 is CASTLGGKETQYF. The CDR3 DNA sequence: TGTGCCAGCACCCTGGGGGGAAAAGAGACCCAGTACTTC.

The chain recombines TRBV7-7 with TRBJ2-7; 7 bases line up with TRBD1. V lost 5 bases, J lost 6 bases, and 7 bases stayed unmatched. Germline V lookup: CDR1 SSHAT, CDR2 FNYEAQ (reference sequence). The CDR3 has 13 amino acids. CDR3 nucleotide sequence: TGTGCCAGCAGCCAGACAGGGTCCAGCGAGCAGTACTTC. It specifies CASSQTGSSEQYF.

The CDR3 spells CASSPRDTGYNEQFF. The CDR3 bases are TGTGCCAGCAGCCCGCGCGACACCGGCTACAATGAGCAGTTCTTC. The chain is built from TRBV11-3 and TRBJ2-1; D not resolved. The ends were cut back, 5 bases at V and 3 bases at J, with 14 bases in the middle. The germline CDR1 and CDR2 sequences are SGHNT and YENEEA. CDR3 length: 15 residues.

V gene TRBV19 combines with J gene TRBJ2-1; weak D call: TRBD1 (5 bases). Germline loops: CDR1 LNHDA, CDR2 SQIVND (reference sequence). This CDR3 comprises 11 residues. Trimming left V 6 bases short and J 10 bases short, with 10 bases between. CDR3 sequence (DNA): TGTGCCAGTAGCCATGGGGCGGAGCAGTTCTTC. This sequence encodes CASSHGAEQFF.

This clonotype turned up a few times. In DNA form, the CDR3 reads TGCAGTGCTTTGGCAGGGCCTAACACCGGGGAGCTGTTTTTT. This gives the protein CSALAGPNTGELFF. The rearrangement links TRBV20-1 to TRBJ2-2, with a possible D match to TRBD1 (5 bases). Per the germline V gene, CDR1 is DFQATT and CDR2 is SNEGSKA (reference sequence). V was trimmed by 5 bases and J by 2 bases, leaving 12 bases between them. This CDR3 has 14 amino acids.

The chain joins TRBV7-2 to TRBJ1-3; a weak D match, TRBD1 (6 bases). From germline, CDR1 is SGHTA and CDR2 FQGNSA. Trimming took 5 bases from V and 1 from J, leaving 21 bases between them. The CDR3 runs to 18 residues. This CDR3 reads CASSPPGQYGASGNTIYF. As DNA, the CDR3 is TGTGCCAGCAGCCCCCCCGGACAGTATGGTGCATCTGGAAACACCATATATTTT.

The table lists this clonotype with many counts. The chain has TRBV7-2 and TRBJ2-7, with 11 positions matching TRBD2. Germline V gene data show CDR1 as SGHTA and CDR2 as FQGNSA. After removal of 5 bases from V and 3 bases from J, the junction contained 6 bases not matched to a gene. CDR3 length equals 15 residues. The CDR3 loop reads CASSLSSGGYYEQYF. DNA for the CDR3: TGTGCCAGCAGCCTCTCTAGCGGGGGGTACTACGAGCAGTACTTC.

This rearrangement joins TRBV19 to TRBJ1-2; tentative D call: TRBD1 (6 bases). The CDR3 sequence is 12 residues long. V shed 7 bases and J shed 5 bases, with 11 bases lying between them. Germline V lookup: CDR1 LNHDA, CDR2 SQIVND (reference sequence). The CDR3 DNA reads TGTGCCAGTATCGGACAGTCGTATGGCTACACCTTC. Amino acid sequence: CASIGQSYGYTF.

This clonotype was detected only a few times. The CDR3 sequence: CSARVPAYNSPLHF. In DNA form, the CDR3 reads TGCAGTGCTAGAGTTCCGGCCTATAATTCACCCCTCCACTTT. The genes are TRBV20-1 and TRBJ1-6, with D uncertain. There are 14 residues in the CDR3. CDR1 and CDR2 from the germline V gene are DFQATT and SNEGSKA (reference sequence). Trimming removed 1 base from V and 2 bases from J, with 6 bases in between.

This chain links TRBV6-1 with TRBJ2-5; 9 bases line up with TRBD2. V lost 6 bases, J lost 5 bases, and 4 bases stayed unmatched. Germline V gives CDR1 MNHNS, CDR2 SASEGT. CDR3 length: 13 residues. The CDR3 DNA reads as TGTGCCAGCAGATTAGCGGGAGTGGAGACCCAGTACTTC. Translating it yields CASRLAGVETQYF.

This chain's CDR3 is CSAWTLFGYTF. The CDR3 nucleotides read TGCAGTGCTTGGACTTTGTTTGGCTACACCTTC. The genes are TRBV20-1 and TRBJ1-2; D gene unclear. Germline lookup yields CDR1 DFQATT and CDR2 SNEGSKA (reference sequence). This CDR3 comprises 11 residues. Between the trimmed V and J ends, which lost 5 bases and 7 bases, there was a span of 11 bases.